This T cell receptor (beta chain) was captured by sequencing in a study of control samples from healthy donors and cancer patients. Germline V CDR1 and CDR2: LGHDT, YNNKEL (reference sequence). CDR3 length: 14 amino acids. Trimming took off 1 base at V and 2 bases at J, with 8 bases between the two ends. This clone was observed once. Measured with immunoSEQ multiplex PCR; TCRdb has only the in-frame clones, and not every one. The table lists over 100,000 clones, 75% to 95% of them singletons, with roughly 2.6% in the top ten. The sequencing input was blood. The clonotype originates from a man aged 35 to 55 in good health. The V gene is TRBV3-1 (or the pseudogene TRBV3-2), the J gene TRBJ1-2; D remains ambiguous. The CDR3 sequence: CASSQGQGNYGYTF. DNA for the CDR3: TGTGCCAGCAGCCAAGGTCAAGGGAACTATGGCTACACCTTC.